The 7 T cell receptor beta chains listed next were all sequenced from one sample in a study of T cell changes during pregnancy in multiple sclerosis. Assay used: immunoSEQ multiplex PCR; TCRdb lists only in-frame clones, some missing. The sample holds about 75,000 clones, around 94% seen once. The material sequenced was CD4+ T cells from peripheral blood mononuclear cells, taken after pregnancy. Receptor source: a female donor with multiple sclerosis, enrolled in a pregnancy study.

This clone was seen a single time. The junction departs from germline at one end; a sequencing error may be responsible. The chain has TRBV25-1 and TRBJ2-7; 11 nucleotides agree with TRBD2. CDR1 and CDR2 from the germline V gene are MGHDK and SYGVNS. This CDR3 comprises 13 residues. The CDR3 reads CASSDSVAGGQVF. CDR3 in DNA: TGTGCCAGCAGTGACTCCGTAGCGGGAGGGCAAGTCTTC.

The J gene is TRBJ1-1, the V gene TRBV5-1; maybe TRBD1 (6 bases). This CDR3 comprises 14 residues. Trimming pared 7 bases from V and 2 bases from J, leaving 15 bases between. From germline, CDR1 is SGHRS and CDR2 YFSETQ. The CDR3 coding sequence is TGCGCCAGCCATCCGGGACATACTAACACTGAAGCTTTCTTT. Amino acid sequence: CASHPGHTNTEAFF. Full variable domain (remainder filled in from reference TRBV5-1 and TRBJ1-1): KAGVTQTPRYLIKTRGQQVTLSCSPISGHRSVSWYQQTPGQGLQFLFEYFSETQRNKGNFPGRFSGRQFSNSRSEMNVSTLELGDSALYLCASHPGHTNTEAFFGQGTRLTVV.

The chain recombines TRBV29-1 with TRBJ2-6, with D possibly being TRBD2 (6 bases). CDR3 length: 17 residues. CDR1 SQVTM and CDR2 ANQGSEA come from the germline V gene. Trimming took 6 bases from V and 1 from J, leaving 19 bases between them. CDR3 amino acids: CSVASRDAISGANVLTF. CDR3 bases: TGCAGCGTCGCCTCGCGGGACGCAATATCTGGGGCCAACGTCCTGACTTTC.

This clone has a single count. This chain links TRBV6-6 with TRBJ1-3, with D possibly being TRBD1 (6 bases). Germline V gene lookup returns CDR1 MNHNY and CDR2 SVGAGI (reference sequence). V was pared by 2 bases and J by 0 bases, with 8 bases between. The CDR3 is 15 residues long. DNA of the CDR3: TGTGCCAGCAGTTACCCACAGGGCTCTGGAAACACCATATATTTT. It specifies CASSYPQGSGNTIYF.

V usage is TRBV28 and J usage is TRBJ2-2; 8 bases line up with TRBD1. J lost 4 bases, V lost 5 bases, and 9 bases had no gene match. Germline CDR1 MDHEN, CDR2 SYDVKM. The CDR3 length is 16 residues. CDR3 DNA sequence: TGTGCCAGCAGTCCTTGGACAGGGACGGCCACCGGGGAGCTGTTTTTT. Protein sequence: CASSPWTGTATGELFF.

This rearrangement joins TRBV5-6 to TRBJ2-3, with TRBD2 matching 11 bases. Germline loops: CDR1 SGHDT, CDR2 YYEEEE. With V trimmed by 0 bases and J by 5 bases, 5 bases remained unmatched. The CDR3 totals 16 residues. For the CDR3, the DNA is TGTGCCAGCAGCTTGGTTAGCGGGAGGGCGGGAGATACGCAGTATTTT. As protein: CASSLVSGRAGDTQYF. Filled out from reference TRBV5-6 and TRBJ2-3, the complete variable domain reads DAGVTQSPTHLIKTRGQQVTLRCSPKSGHDTVSWYQQALGQGPQFIFQYYEEEERQRGNFPDRFSGHQFPNYSSELNVNALLLGDSALYLCASSLVSGRAGDTQYFGPGTRLTVL.

CDR3 bases: TGCGCCAGCAGCCCCGGGACTCAGACCTACGAGCAGTACTTC. As protein: CASSPGTQTYEQYF. The V and J genes are TRBV5-1 and TRBJ2-7; a possible D gene is TRBD2 (6 bases). The CDR3 totals 14 residues. CDR1 and CDR2 from the germline V gene are SGHRS and YFSETQ. V gave up 4 bases and J gave up 2 bases, with 13 bases separating them.